The sequence of this T cell receptor (beta chain) was determined in a study of cytomegalovirus exposure and HLA in healthy donors. V was clipped by 2 bases and J by 0 bases; unmatched bases: 18. The CDR3 loop spans 20 amino acids. Looked up from germline, CDR1 is MNHEY and CDR2 is SMNVEV (reference sequence). PCR was performed using 60 Vbeta and 13 Jbeta primers. TCRdb keeps only in-frame clones here, not all; method: immunoSEQ multiplex PCR. Here the sample spans approximately 180,000 clones, about 86% being singletons. The sample comprised PBMCs. The receptor was derived from a woman in her 30s in good health and CMV-seronegative. This rearrangement joins TRBV27 to TRBJ1-1; the match to TRBD1 covers 7 bases. CDR3 in amino acids: CASSLVRQGLPLPMNTEAFF. CDR3 sequence (DNA): TGTGCCAGCAGTTTAGTGAGACAGGGCTTACCTCTTCCTATGAACACTGAAGCTTTCTTT.